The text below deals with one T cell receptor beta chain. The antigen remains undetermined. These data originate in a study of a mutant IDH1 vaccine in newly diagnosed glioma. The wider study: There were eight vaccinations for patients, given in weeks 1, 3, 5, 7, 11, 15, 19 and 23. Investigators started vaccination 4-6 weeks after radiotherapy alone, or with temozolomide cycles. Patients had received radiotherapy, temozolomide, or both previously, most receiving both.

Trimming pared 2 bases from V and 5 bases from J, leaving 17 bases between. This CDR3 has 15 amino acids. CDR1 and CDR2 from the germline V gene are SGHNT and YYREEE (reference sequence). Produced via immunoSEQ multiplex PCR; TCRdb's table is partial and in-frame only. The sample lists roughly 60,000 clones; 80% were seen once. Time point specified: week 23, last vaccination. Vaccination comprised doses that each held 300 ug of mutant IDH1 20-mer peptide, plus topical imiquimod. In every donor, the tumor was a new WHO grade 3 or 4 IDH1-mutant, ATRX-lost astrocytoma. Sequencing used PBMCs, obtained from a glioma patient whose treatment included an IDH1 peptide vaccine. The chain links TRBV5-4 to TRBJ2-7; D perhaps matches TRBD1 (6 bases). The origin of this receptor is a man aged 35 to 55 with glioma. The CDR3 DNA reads TGTGCCAGCAGCTTCGCCGGCCAGGGGAACCACGAGCAGTACTTC. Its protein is CASSFAGQGNHEQYF.